This T cell receptor beta chain originates from a study of blood T cells in healthy people across ages. The CDR3 totals 15 residues. The V and J ends lost 4 bases and 5 bases, in that order; junction bases with no gene match: 8. The V gene's germline CDR1 is LNHNV and CDR2 YYDKDF (reference sequence). The draw of peripheral blood yielded roughly 10 milliliters from each donor. Notes on the study in general: Unsorted PBMCs blocked a conclusive comparison of naive and antigen-experienced cells.

This clonotype turned up a few times. Its antigen is not known. PCR was performed a second time for about 7 to 11 cycles using a sample-barcoded 5' primer and a J-beta primer mix. TCRdb re-called the 5' RACE reads through MiXCR, storing one row per CDR3 protein. The sample lists over 1,300,000 distinct CDR3 sequences; roughly 64% were seen once. The rearrangement links TRBV15 to TRBJ2-3; 8 bases are a match to TRBD1. Sequenced material: blood. This clonotype was sampled from a man younger than 35 in good health. The DNA for the CDR3 is TGTGCCACCAGCAACCTCAGGGGGCTGCAAGATACGCAGTATTTT. It is translated as CATSNLRGLQDTQYF.